The clone carrying this T cell receptor beta chain was observed a few times. The data belong to a study of T cells in Graves' hyperthyroidism and ophthalmopathy. Amplified TCR beta CDR3 regions came from RNA transcripts. The HTBI set primed first-round TCR CDR3 RT-PCR. MiXCR, applied by TCRdb to the multiplex PCR reads, yields one record per CDR3 protein. Among about 680,000 distinct CDR3 sequences listed, roughly 32% were seen once. CDR3 length: 14 amino acids. CDR1 and CDR2 (germline): SEHNR, FQNEAQ (reference sequence). Trimming took 2 bases from V and 0 from J, leaving 7 bases between them. Sequenced: blood. The chain couples TRBV7-9 to TRBJ1-1; no definite D call. This TCR derives from a woman between 40 and 50 years old with Graves' hyperthyroidism. CDR3 bases: TGTGCCAGCAGCTTATGGGGTATGAACACTGAAGCTTTCTTT. Translation gives CASSLWGMNTEAFF.